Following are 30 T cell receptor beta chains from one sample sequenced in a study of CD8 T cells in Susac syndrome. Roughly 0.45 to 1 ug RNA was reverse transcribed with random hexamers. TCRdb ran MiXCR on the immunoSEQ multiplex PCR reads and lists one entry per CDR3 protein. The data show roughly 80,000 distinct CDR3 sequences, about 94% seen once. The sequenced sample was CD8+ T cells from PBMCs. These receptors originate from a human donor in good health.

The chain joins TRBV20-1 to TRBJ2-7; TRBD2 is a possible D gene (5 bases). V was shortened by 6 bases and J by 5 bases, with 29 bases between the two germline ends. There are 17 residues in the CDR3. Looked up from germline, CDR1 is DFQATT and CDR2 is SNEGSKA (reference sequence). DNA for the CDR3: TGCAGTGCGCCCGAACCCTGGGCTCGGACTCCCCCCAACGAGCAGTACGTC. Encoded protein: CSAPEPWARTPPNEQYV.

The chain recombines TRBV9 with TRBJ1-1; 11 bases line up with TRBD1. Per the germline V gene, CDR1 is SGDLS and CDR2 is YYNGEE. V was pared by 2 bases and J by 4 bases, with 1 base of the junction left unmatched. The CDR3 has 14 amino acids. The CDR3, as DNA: TGTGCCAGCAGCGTTGGGACAGGGGGCACTGAAGCTTTCTTT. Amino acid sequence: CASSVGTGGTEAFF.

The CDR3 DNA is TGTGCCAGCAGCCAAGACAATTACGGTACGACAGGGAACACTGAAGCTTTCTTT. This sequence encodes CASSQDNYGTTGNTEAFF. The chain has TRBV14 and TRBJ1-1; tentative D call: TRBD1 (6 bases). Trimming took off 0 bases at V and 1 base at J, with 18 bases between the two ends. CDR3 size: 18 residues. Per the germline V gene, CDR1 is SGHDN and CDR2 is FVKESK. Looking up the rest from reference TRBV14 and TRBJ1-1 gives the full variable domain: EAGVTQFPSHSVIEKGQTVTLRCDPISGHDNLYWYRRVMGKEIKFLLHFVKESKQDESGMPNNRFLAERTGGTYSTLKVQPAELEDSGVYFCASSQDNYGTTGNTEAFFGQGTRLTVV.

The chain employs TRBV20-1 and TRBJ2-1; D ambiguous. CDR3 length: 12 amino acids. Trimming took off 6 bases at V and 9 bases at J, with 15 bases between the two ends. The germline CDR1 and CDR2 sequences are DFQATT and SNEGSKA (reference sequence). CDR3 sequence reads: CSAPWRVGEQFF. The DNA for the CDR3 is TGCAGTGCCCCCTGGAGAGTCGGTGAGCAGTTCTTC.

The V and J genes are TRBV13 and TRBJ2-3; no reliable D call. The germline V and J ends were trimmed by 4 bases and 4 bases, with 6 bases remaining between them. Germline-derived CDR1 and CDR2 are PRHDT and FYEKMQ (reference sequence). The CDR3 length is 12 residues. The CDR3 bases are TGTGCCAGCAGCTCCCGGTCAGATACGCAGTATTTT. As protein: CASSSRSDTQYF.

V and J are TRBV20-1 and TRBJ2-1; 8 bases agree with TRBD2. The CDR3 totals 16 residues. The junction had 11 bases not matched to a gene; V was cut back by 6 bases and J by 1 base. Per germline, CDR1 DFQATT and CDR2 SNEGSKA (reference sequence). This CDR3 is CSAGGAGGGSYNEQFF. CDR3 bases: TGCAGTGCAGGGGGGGCGGGAGGAGGATCCTACAATGAGCAGTTCTTC.

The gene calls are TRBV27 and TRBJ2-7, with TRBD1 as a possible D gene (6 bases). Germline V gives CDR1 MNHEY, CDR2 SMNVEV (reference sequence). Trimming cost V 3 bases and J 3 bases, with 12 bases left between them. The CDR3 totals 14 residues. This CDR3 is CASSFGRGGYEQYV. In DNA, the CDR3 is TGTGCCAGCAGTTTTGGTAGAGGGGGCTACGAGCAGTACGTC.

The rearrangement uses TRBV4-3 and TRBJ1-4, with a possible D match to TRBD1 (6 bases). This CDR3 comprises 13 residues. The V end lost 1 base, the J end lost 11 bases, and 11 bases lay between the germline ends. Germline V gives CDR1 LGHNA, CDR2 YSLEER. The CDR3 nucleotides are TGCGCCAGCAGCCAAGCTGGGGGGCTGAAACTGTTTTTT. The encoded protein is CASSQAGGLKLFF.

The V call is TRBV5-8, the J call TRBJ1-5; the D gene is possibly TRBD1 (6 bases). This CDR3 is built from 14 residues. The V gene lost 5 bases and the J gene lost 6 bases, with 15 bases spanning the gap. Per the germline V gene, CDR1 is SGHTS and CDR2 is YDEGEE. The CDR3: CASRQTGLGQPQHF. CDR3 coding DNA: TGTGCCAGCAGACAGACAGGTCTCGGTCAGCCCCAGCATTTT.

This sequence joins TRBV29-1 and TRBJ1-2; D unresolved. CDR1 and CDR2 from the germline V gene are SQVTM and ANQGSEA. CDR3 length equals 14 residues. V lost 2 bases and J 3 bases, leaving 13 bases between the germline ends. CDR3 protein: CSVERSRRDYGYTF. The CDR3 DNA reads TGCAGCGTTGAACGGTCCCGGCGGGACTATGGCTACACCTTC.

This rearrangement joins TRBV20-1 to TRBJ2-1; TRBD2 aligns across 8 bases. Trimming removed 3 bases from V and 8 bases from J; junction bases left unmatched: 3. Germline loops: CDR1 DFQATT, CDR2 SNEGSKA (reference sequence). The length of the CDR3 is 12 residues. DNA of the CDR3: TGCAGTGCTAGCGGGGGGGGCTATGAGCAGTTCTTC. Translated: CSASGGGYEQFF.

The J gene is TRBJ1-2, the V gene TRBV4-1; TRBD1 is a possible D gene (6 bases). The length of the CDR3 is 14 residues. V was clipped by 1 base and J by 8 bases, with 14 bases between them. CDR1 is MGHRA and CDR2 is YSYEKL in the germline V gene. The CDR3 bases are TGCGCCAGCAGCCAAGGGGCGGGGGCGACAGGCTACACCTTC. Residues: CASSQGAGATGYTF.

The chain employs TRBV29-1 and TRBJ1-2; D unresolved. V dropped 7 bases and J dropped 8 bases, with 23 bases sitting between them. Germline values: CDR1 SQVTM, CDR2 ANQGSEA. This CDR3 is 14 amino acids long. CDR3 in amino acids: CSAQDFFQRSGYTF. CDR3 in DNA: TGCAGCGCCCAGGACTTTTTCCAGCGGTCAGGCTACACCTTC.

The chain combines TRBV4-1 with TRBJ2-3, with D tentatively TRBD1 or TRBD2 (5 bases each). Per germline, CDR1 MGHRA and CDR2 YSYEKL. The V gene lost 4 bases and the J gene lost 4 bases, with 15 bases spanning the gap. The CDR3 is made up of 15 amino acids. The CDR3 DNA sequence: TGCGCCAGCAGCCGGGGCCCCGGGGCCCCAGATACGCAGTATTTT. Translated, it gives CASSRGPGAPDTQYF.

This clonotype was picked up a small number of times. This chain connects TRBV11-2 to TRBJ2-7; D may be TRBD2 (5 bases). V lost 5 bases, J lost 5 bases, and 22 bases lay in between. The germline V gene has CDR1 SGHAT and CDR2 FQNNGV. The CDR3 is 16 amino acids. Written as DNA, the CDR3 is TGTGCCAGCAGCCCTCCTCCCCGGAGTCCGCGGGACGAGCAGTACGTC. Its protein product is CASSPPPRSPRDEQYV.

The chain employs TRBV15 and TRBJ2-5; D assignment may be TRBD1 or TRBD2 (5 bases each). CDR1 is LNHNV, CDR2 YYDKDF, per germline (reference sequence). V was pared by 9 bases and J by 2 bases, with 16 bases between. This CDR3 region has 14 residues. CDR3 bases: TGTGCCACAGGGGAGAACGTACTACAAGAGACCCAGTACTTC. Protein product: CATGENVLQETQYF.

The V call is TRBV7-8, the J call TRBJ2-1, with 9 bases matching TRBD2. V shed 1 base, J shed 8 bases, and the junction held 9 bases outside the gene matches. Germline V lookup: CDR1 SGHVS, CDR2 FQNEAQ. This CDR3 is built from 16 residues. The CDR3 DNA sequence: TGTGCCAGCAGCTTAGTAGGCGGGGGGGCAATTTATGAGCAGTTCTTC. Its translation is CASSLVGGGAIYEQFF.

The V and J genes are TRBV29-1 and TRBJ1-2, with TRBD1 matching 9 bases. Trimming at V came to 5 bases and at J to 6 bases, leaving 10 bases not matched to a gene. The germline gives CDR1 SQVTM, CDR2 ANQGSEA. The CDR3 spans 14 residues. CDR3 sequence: CSVSRDREWDGYTF. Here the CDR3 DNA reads TGCAGCGTTTCCCGGGACAGGGAATGGGATGGCTACACCTTC.

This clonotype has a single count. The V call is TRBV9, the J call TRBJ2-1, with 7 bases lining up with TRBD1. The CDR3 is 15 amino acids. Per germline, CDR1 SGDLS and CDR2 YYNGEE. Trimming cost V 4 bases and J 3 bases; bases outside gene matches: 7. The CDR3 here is CASSSADRVYNEQFF. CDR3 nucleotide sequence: TGTGCCAGCAGCTCGGCCGACAGGGTCTACAATGAGCAGTTCTTC.

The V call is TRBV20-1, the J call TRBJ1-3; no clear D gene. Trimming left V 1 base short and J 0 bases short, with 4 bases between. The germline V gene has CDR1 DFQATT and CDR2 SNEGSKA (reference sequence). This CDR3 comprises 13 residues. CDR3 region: CSARGLSGNTIYF. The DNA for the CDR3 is TGCAGTGCTAGAGGACTCTCTGGAAACACCATATATTTT.

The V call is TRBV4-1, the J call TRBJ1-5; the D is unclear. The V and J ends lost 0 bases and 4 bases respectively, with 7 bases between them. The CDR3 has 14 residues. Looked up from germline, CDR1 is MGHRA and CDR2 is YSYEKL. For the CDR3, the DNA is TGCGCCAGCAGCCAAGAAACTCTAAATCAGCCCCAGCATTTT. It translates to CASSQETLNQPQHF.

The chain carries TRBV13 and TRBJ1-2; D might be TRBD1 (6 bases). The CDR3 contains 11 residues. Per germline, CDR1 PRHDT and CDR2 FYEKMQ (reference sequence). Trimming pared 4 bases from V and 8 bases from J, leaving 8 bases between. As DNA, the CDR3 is TGTGCCAGCAGCTGGGGGACAGGCTACACCTTC. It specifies CASSWGTGYTF. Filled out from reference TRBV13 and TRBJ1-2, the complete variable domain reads AAGVIQSPRHLIKEKRETATLKCYPIPRHDTVYWYQQGPGQDPQFLISFYEKMQSDKGSIPDRFSAQQFSDYHSELNMSSLELGDSALYFCASSWGTGYTFGSGTRLTVV.

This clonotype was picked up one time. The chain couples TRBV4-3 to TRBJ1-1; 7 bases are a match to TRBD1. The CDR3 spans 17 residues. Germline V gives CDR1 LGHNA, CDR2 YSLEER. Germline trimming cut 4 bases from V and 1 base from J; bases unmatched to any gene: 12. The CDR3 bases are TGCGCCAGCAGCCCCAACTACAGGGGCGGGAGGAACACTGAAGCTTTCTTT. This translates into CASSPNYRGGRNTEAFF.

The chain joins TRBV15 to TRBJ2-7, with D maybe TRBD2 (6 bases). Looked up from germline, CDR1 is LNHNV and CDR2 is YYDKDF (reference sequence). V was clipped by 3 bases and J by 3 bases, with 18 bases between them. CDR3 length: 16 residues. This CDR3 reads CATSREPGLLSYEQYV. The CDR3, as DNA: TGTGCCACCAGCAGGGAGCCGGGACTTTTGAGCTACGAGCAGTACGTC.

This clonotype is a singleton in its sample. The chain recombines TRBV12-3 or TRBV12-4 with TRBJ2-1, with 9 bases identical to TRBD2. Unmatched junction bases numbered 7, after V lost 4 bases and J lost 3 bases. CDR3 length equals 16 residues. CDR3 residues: CASSSVTSGYYNEQFF. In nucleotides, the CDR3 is TGTGCCAGCAGTTCAGTGACTAGCGGTTACTACAATGAGCAGTTCTTC.

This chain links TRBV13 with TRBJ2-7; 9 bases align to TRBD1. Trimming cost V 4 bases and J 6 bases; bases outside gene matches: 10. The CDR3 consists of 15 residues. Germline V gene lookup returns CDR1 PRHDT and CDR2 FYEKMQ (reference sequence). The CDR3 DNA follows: TGTGCCAGCAGCTCTGAGGGGACAGGGAAGGCCGAGCAGTACTTC. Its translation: CASSSEGTGKAEQYF.

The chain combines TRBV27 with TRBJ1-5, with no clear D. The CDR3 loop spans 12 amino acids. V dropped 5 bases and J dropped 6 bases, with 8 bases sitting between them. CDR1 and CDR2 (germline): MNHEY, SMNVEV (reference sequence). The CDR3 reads CASSPPGQPQHF. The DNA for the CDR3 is TGTGCCAGCAGTCCGCCTGGTCAGCCCCAGCATTTT.

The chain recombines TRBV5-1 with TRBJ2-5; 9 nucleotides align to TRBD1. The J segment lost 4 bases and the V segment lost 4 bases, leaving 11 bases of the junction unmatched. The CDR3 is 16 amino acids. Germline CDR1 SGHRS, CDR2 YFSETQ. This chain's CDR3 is CASSPDETGGAETQYF. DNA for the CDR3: TGCGCCAGCAGCCCGGACGAGACAGGGGGAGCAGAGACCCAGTACTTC.

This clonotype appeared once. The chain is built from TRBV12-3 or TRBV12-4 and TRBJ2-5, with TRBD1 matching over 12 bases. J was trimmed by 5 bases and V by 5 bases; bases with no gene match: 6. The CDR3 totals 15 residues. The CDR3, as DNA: TGTGCCAGCAGTCCCCCGGGACAGGGGGCCGAGACCCAGTACTTC. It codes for CASSPPGQGAETQYF.

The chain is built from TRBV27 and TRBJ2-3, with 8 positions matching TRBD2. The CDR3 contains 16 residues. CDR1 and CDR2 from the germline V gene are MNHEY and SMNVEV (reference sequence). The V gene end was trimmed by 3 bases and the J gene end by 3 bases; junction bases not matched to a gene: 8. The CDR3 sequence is CASSFKRGPETDTQYF. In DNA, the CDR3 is TGTGCCAGCAGTTTCAAGCGGGGGCCTGAGACAGATACGCAGTATTTT.